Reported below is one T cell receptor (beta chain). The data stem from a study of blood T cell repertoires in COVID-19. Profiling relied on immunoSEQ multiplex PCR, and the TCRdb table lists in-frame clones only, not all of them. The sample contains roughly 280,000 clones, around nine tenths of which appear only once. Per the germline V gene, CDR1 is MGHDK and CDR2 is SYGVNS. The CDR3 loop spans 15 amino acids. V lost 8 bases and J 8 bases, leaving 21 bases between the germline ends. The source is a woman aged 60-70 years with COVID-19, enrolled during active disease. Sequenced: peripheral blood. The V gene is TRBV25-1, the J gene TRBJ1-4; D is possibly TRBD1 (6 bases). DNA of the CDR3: TGTGCCAGCTCGTGGACAGCGTCCGAAGGAGAAAAACTGTTTTTT. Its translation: CASSWTASEGEKLFF.